These T cell receptor beta chains were read from a single sample in a study of CD8 T cells in ankylosing spondylitis. From the 5' RACE reads, TCRdb called clonotypes with MiXCR, one entry per CDR3 protein. The sample has under 400,000 distinct CDR3 sequences, roughly 11% seen once. Source material: blood, either unsorted or a sorted T cell fraction (not recorded which). The origin of the receptors is a female donor with ankylosing spondylitis or in good health (not recorded which). The CDR3 runs from the conserved cysteine through the conserved F or W. Each record gives: clone size, V gene, D gene, J gene, CDR3 protein, CDR3 DNA. The D gene is left open where the match is weak. A row's size may be missing; if present it is once, few, many or a size class.

size: many
V: TRBV15
D: .
J: TRBJ1-1
CDR3: CATGPGTEAFF
DNA: TGTGCCACCGGACCCGGGACTGAAGCTTTCTTT

size: many
V: TRBV5-1
D: TRBD1
J: TRBJ1-1
CDR3: CASKGQLEAFF
DNA: TGCGCCAGCAAGGGACAGCTTGAAGCTTTCTTT

size: .
V: TRBV7-2
D: TRBD1
J: TRBJ1-3
CDR3: CASSYGQAQSSGNTIYF
DNA: TGTGCCAGCAGCTACGGACAGGCCCAAAGCTCTGGAAACACCATATATTTT

size: many
V: TRBV7-9
D: .
J: TRBJ2-4
CDR3: CASSLVGQNIQYF
DNA: TGTGCCAGCAGCTTAGTTGGGCAAAACATTCAGTACTTC

size: many
V: TRBV10-2
D: TRBD2
J: TRBJ2-7
CDR3: CASSGLAGEFEQYF
DNA: TGCGCCAGCAGCGGCCTAGCGGGAGAGTTCGAGCAGTACTTC

size: .
V: TRBV12-3/TRBV12-4
D: .
J: TRBJ2-2
CDR3: CASSGTATRGTGELFF
DNA: TGTGCCAGCAGCGGGACTGCCACTCGGGGCACCGGGGAGCTGTTTTTT

size: many
V: TRBV12-3/TRBV12-4
D: .
J: TRBJ1-2
CDR3: CASSLVLGLYGYTF
DNA: TGTGCCAGCAGTTTAGTACTGGGGCTCTATGGCTACACCTTC

size: many
V: TRBV20-1
D: .
J: TRBJ2-1
CDR3: CSARASPYPNEQFF
DNA: TGCAGTGCTAGGGCTAGTCCATACCCCAATGAGCAGTTCTTC

size: many
V: TRBV10-3
D: .
J: TRBJ2-7
CDR3: CAIAGANYEQYF
DNA: TGTGCCATCGCGGGGGCCAACTACGAGCAGTACTTC

size: many
V: TRBV4-3
D: .
J: TRBJ2-2
CDR3: CASSQVVGTRTGELFF
DNA: TGCGCCAGCAGCCAAGTTGTTGGGACTCGAACCGGGGAGCTGTTTTTT

size: few
V: TRBV12-3/TRBV12-4
D: TRBD1
J: TRBJ1-5
CDR3: CASSFVRTGGSQPQHF
DNA: TGTGCCAGCAGTTTTGTCCGGACAGGGGGCTCTCAGCCCCAGCATTTT

size: few
V: TRBV3-1
D: .
J: TRBJ1-2
CDR3: CASSRGTVKNYGYTF
DNA: TGTGCCAGCAGCCGCGGGACGGTCAAGAACTATGGCTACACCTTC

size: few
V: TRBV28
D: .
J: TRBJ2-3
CDR3: CASSLRTQSRTDTQYF
DNA: TGTGCCAGCAGTCTGAGGACGCAGTCCCGCACAGATACGCAGTATTTT

size: .
V: TRBV23-1
D: TRBD1
J: TRBJ1-6
CDR3: CASSQSTGVYNSPLHF
DNA: TGCGCCAGCAGTCAATCGACAGGGGTTTATAATTCACCCCTCCACTTT

size: many
V: TRBV20-1
D: TRBD1
J: TRBJ1-5
CDR3: CSARYQGAGQPQHF
DNA: TGCAGTGCTAGATATCAGGGGGCAGGTCAGCCCCAGCATTTT

size: many
V: TRBV27
D: TRBD2
J: TRBJ2-1
CDR3: CASSPLGGSGRAYNEQFF
DNA: TGTGCCAGCAGTCCGCTTGGGGGTAGCGGGAGGGCCTACAATGAGCAGTTCTTC

size: few
V: TRBV7-2
D: .
J: TRBJ2-3
CDR3: CASSVTDGTQYF
DNA: TGTGCCAGCAGCGTGACTGATGGTACGCAGTATTTT

size: .
V: TRBV20-1
D: .
J: TRBJ1-1
CDR3: CSASRVGTEAFF
DNA: TGCAGTGCTAGCAGGGTTGGAACTGAAGCTTTCTTT

size: many
V: TRBV24-1
D: .
J: TRBJ1-5
CDR3: CATSDHRRGSNQPQHF
DNA: TGTGCCACCAGTGACCACCGACGGGGAAGCAATCAGCCCCAGCATTTT

size: few
V: TRBV3-1
D: TRBD2
J: TRBJ2-7
CDR3: CASSQERLAGEQYF
DNA: TGTGCCAGCAGCCAAGAGAGACTAGCGGGGGAGCAGTACTTC

size: few
V: TRBV28
D: .
J: TRBJ2-3
CDR3: CASSSPAQGDTQYF
DNA: TGTGCCAGCAGCTCCCCCGCGCAAGGAGATACGCAGTATTTT

size: .
V: TRBV3-1
D: .
J: TRBJ2-2
CDR3: CASSQDGRSGELFF
DNA: TGTGCCAGCAGCCAAGATGGAAGGTCCGGGGAGCTGTTTTTT

size: many
V: TRBV3-1
D: .
J: TRBJ2-1
CDR3: CASSQEVGEQFF
DNA: TGTGCCAGCAGCCAAGAGGTGGGTGAGCAGTTCTTC

size: few
V: TRBV6-1
D: .
J: TRBJ2-7
CDR3: CASSESDAYEQYF
DNA: TGTGCCAGCAGTGAATCTGACGCCTACGAGCAGTACTTC

size: many
V: TRBV5-1
D: .
J: TRBJ2-1
CDR3: CASSLAGVAYNEQFF
DNA: TGCGCCAGCAGCTTGGCGGGGGTTGCCTACAATGAGCAGTTCTTC

size: many
V: TRBV20-1
D: .
J: TRBJ2-7
CDR3: CSAPRGAFGDSSYEQYF
DNA: TGCAGTGCCCCGAGGGGCGCATTCGGGGATTCATCCTACGAGCAGTACTTC

size: few
V: TRBV5-1
D: .
J: TRBJ2-7
CDR3: CASSLASAPVRGSSYEQYF
DNA: TGCGCCAGCAGCTTGGCCTCAGCCCCGGTCCGGGGGAGCTCCTACGAGCAGTACTTC

size: many
V: TRBV20-1
D: .
J: TRBJ1-1
CDR3: CSARRIVNTEAFF
DNA: TGCAGTGCTAGAAGGATCGTGAACACTGAAGCTTTCTTT

size: many
V: TRBV5-4
D: TRBD1
J: TRBJ1-2
CDR3: CASSGTGGSFYGYTF
DNA: TGTGCCAGCAGCGGGACAGGGGGCAGTTTCTATGGCTACACCTTC

size: many
V: TRBV12-3/TRBV12-4
D: .
J: TRBJ1-5
CDR3: CASSPLENQPQHF
DNA: TGTGCCAGCAGTCCCCTGGAGAATCAGCCCCAGCATTTT

size: .
V: TRBV28
D: .
J: TRBJ1-2
CDR3: CASSLGGYGYPF
DNA: TGTGCCAGCAGTTTAGGGGGCTATGGCTACCCCTTC

size: .
V: TRBV5-1
D: .
J: TRBJ1-4
CDR3: CASSPSAPGRTNEKLFF
DNA: TGCGCCAGCAGCCCTTCAGCCCCAGGGAGGACTAATGAAAAACTGTTTTTT

size: many
V: TRBV28
D: .
J: TRBJ2-7
CDR3: CASNQPGTIHYEQYF
DNA: TGTGCCAGCAACCAACCCGGGACAATCCACTACGAGCAGTACTTC

size: few
V: TRBV5-1
D: .
J: TRBJ2-7
CDR3: CASSLDGTPSREQYF
DNA: TGCGCCAGCAGCTTGGATGGGACACCGTCTCGCGAGCAGTACTTC

size: many
V: TRBV28
D: .
J: TRBJ2-3
CDR3: CASSFLSGTDTQYF
DNA: TGTGCCAGCAGTTTTTTGTCTGGCACAGATACGCAGTATTTT

size: many
V: TRBV10-3
D: .
J: TRBJ1-1
CDR3: CAISDFATEAFF
DNA: TGTGCCATCAGTGACTTCGCGACTGAAGCTTTCTTT